This record covers a single TCR beta chain. The sample belongs to a study of long-term antiretroviral therapy in people with HIV. Study context: The earliest specimens came about a decade ahead of the 2015 immediate-ART recommendation.

Each HIV-infected participant was given treatment in the United States. An immunoSEQ assay, version v3.0, was performed at survey level. In sequencing, about 40,000-55,000 T-cell genomes per sample were targeted. Libraries were prepared by immunoSEQ multiplex PCR; TCRdb keeps only in-frame clonotypes and omits some of them. This sample has over 8,500 clones, with roughly 80% found just once. This clonotype was obtained from a man between 45 and 60 years old with HIV. Specimen: unsorted PBMCs, collected 7.2 years after starting antiretroviral therapy.

The chain's CDR3 is CASSESISGYRGRHYGYTF. The CDR3 DNA reads as TGCGCCAGCAGTGAGTCGATAAGTGGGTACAGGGGCCGCCACTATGGCTACACCTTC. V and J are TRBV10-1 and TRBJ1-2; TRBD1 aligns across 7 bases. Germline V gene sequence: CDR1 WNHNN, CDR2 SYGVQD (reference sequence). V was pared by 0 bases and J by 3 bases, with 16 bases of the junction left unmatched. CDR3 length: 19 residues.